These 5 T cell receptor beta chains were all obtained from the same sample, sequenced in a study of blood T cell repertoires in COVID-19. Sequencing used immunoSEQ multiplex PCR; TCRdb keeps in-frame clones, though not all of them. The sample records tens of thousands of clones, approximately 86% being singletons. Sequences were obtained from peripheral blood. The source of these receptors is a man between 65 and 79 years old with acute or convalescent COVID-19.

The rearrangement links TRBV11-2 to TRBJ2-3; the match to TRBD1 covers 7 bases. V lost 5 bases to trimming and J lost 5 bases; unmatched junction nucleotides: 10. The CDR3 totals 15 residues. From germline, CDR1 is SGHAT and CDR2 FQNNGV. The DNA of the CDR3 is TGTGCCAGCAGCCACTACAGGGGAAGAGGAGATACGCAGTATTTT. It yields the protein CASSHYRGRGDTQYF.

This clone is a singleton in its sample. This chain joins TRBV30 and TRBJ1-1; D is uncertain. The CDR3 loop spans 13 amino acids. From germline, CDR1 is GTSNPN and CDR2 SVGIG (reference sequence). Trimming shortened V by 6 bases and J by 9 bases, and 20 bases separated the two germline ends. In nucleotides, the CDR3 is TGTGCCTGCCGGTGGGCCCAACTCGTTCAAGCTTTCTTT. It encodes CACRWAQLVQAFF.

V gene TRBV7-9 combines with J gene TRBJ2-2, with TRBD2 identical over 7 bases. This CDR3 comprises 15 residues. Germline trimming cut 5 bases from V and 7 bases from J; bases unmatched to any gene: 10. The germline V gene has CDR1 SEHNR and CDR2 FQNEAQ (reference sequence). This chain's CDR3 is CASSPTSVYDGELFF. In DNA form, the CDR3 reads TGTGCCAGCAGCCCCACTAGCGTATATGACGGGGAGCTGTTTTTT. Full variable domain (remainder filled in from reference TRBV7-9 and TRBJ2-2): DTGVSQNPRHKITKRGQNVTFRCDPISEHNRLYWYRQTLGQGPEFLTYFQNEAQLEKSRLLSDRFSAERPKGSFSTLEIQRTEQGDSAMYLCASSPTSVYDGELFFGEGSRLTVL.

For the CDR3, the DNA is TGTGCCACCGCAGGGGCAGAAGGAAACACCATATATTTT. It is translated as CATAGAEGNTIYF. J is TRBJ1-3 and V is TRBV24-1, with D possibly TRBD1 on 6 matching bases. There are 13 residues in the CDR3. Trimming pared 9 bases from V and 4 bases from J, leaving 12 bases between. Looked up from germline, CDR1 is KGHDR and CDR2 is SFDVKD.

V gene TRBV11-2 combines with J gene TRBJ2-1; D is perhaps TRBD1 (6 bases). Germline V CDR1 and CDR2: SGHAT, FQNNGV. Trimming pared 5 bases from V and 10 bases from J, leaving 12 bases between. CDR3 length equals 12 residues. CDR3 sequence (DNA): TGTGCCAGCAGCGTCAGGGGTGGGGAGCAGTTCTTC. Protein sequence: CASSVRGGEQFF.